The sequence of this TCR beta chain was determined in a study of T cell repertoires in cytomegalovirus infection. Study-wide background: Matching HLA type and CMV infection were both indicated by public TCR beta signatures. Points from the study as a whole: Summed frequency of public TCR beta families distinguished CMV carriers with the relevant HLA.

Worth noting for this clonotype: Its antigen is undetermined.

V lost 7 bases to trimming and J lost 7 bases, with 8 bases between them. The length of the CDR3 is 12 residues. TCRdb reprocessed the reads via MiXCR and lists one record per CDR3 protein. The repertoire has 150,000 to 200,000 distinct CDR3 sequences, roughly a fifth of them found once; the top ten carry about 3%. The receptor was derived from a human donor in good health (CMV status not recorded). Some clones in this sample may be carry-over from other donors' samples. V gene TRBV12-3 or TRBV12-4 combines with J gene TRBJ2-6; D remains unclear. Sequencing used PBMCs. The CDR3 DNA reads TGTGCCAGCACCCCTAACGCCAACGTCCTGACTTTC. Amino acid sequence: CASTPNANVLTF.